Listed below are T cell receptor beta chains from one sample, sequenced in a study of T-cell reconstitution after alpha-beta-depleted transplantation in children. A single record per CDR3 protein comes from TCRdb applying MiXCR to the PCR reads. The table includes tens of thousands of distinct CDR3 sequences, 5.8% detected once. Here the sequenced sample was PBMCs, mostly from graft donor cells, taken 60 days after TCRalphabeta/CD19-depleted stem cell transplant. These receptors all come from a female patient aged 2-10 years who had a stem cell transplant for aplastic anemia, so the T cells may come from the graft donor. CDR3s include the opening cysteine and the closing phenylalanine or tryptophan. A D gene is named only where the DNA matches it firmly. Clone sizes are given selectively: once, few, many, or a class where the clone is expanded.

>TRBD2|many|TRBJ2-7|TRBV9
CASPRGVAGEYEQYF
TGTGCCAGCCCCCGAGGAGTAGCGGGGGAGTACGAGCAGTACTTC
>TRBD2|few|TRBJ2-5|TRBV18
CASSPRRLAPSQETQYF
TGTGCCAGCTCACCGCGACGACTAGCGCCTTCCCAAGAGACCCAGTACTTC
>NA|few|TRBJ2-1|TRBV12-3/TRBV12-4
CASSLGTGHYNEQFF
TGTGCCAGCAGTTTAGGGACGGGCCACTACAATGAGCAGTTCTTC
>NA|many|TRBJ2-4|TRBV30
CAWSKRLLAKNIQYF
TGTGCCTGGAGTAAGAGACTCCTAGCCAAAAACATTCAGTACTTC
>NA|few|TRBJ2-7|TRBV3-1
CASSQTSATQGVDEQYF
TGTGCCAGCAGCCAGACGTCAGCGACCCAGGGCGTGGACGAGCAGTACTTC
>NA|many|TRBJ1-5|TRBV6-5
CASRRDSNQPQHF
TGTGCCAGCAGGCGGGACAGCAATCAGCCCCAGCATTTT
>TRBD2|many|TRBJ2-4|TRBV14
CASSQASGTKNIQYF
TGTGCCAGCAGCCAGGCTAGCGGGACCAAAAACATTCAGTACTTC
>NA|few|TRBJ1-1|TRBV25-1
CASSEWGRLAEAFF
TGTGCCAGCAGTGAATGGGGTCGATTGGCTGAAGCTTTCTTT
>NA|many|TRBJ2-1|TRBV20-1
CSARGGGPYNEQFF
TGCAGTGCTAGAGGGGGCGGGCCATACAATGAGCAGTTCTTC
>TRBD1|many|TRBJ1-1|TRBV29-1
CSVDFRGTGGKGTEAFF
TGCAGCGTTGATTTTCGGGGGACAGGGGGCAAGGGCACTGAAGCTTTCTTT
>TRBD1|many|TRBJ1-5|TRBV11-2
CASSKDRGQPQHF
TGTGCCAGCAGCAAGGACAGGGGTCAGCCCCAGCATTTT
>NA|many|TRBJ1-6|TRBV6-6
CASSYEGSPLHF
TGTGCCAGCAGTTACGAAGGTTCACCCCTCCACTTT
>NA|many|TRBJ2-1|TRBV21-1
CASSKPQLNEQFF
TGTGCCAGCAGCAAACCCCAGTTGAATGAGCAGTTCTTC
>NA|NA|TRBJ2-4|TRBV3-1
CASSEPGGISIQYF
TGTGCCAGCAGCGAACCTGGGGGGATCTCTATTCAGTACTTC
>TRBD1|NA|TRBJ1-4|TRBV14
CASSQDQRQGGEKLFF
TGTGCCAGCAGCCAAGATCAACGACAGGGAGGCGAAAAACTGTTTTTT
>TRBD1|many|TRBJ1-2|TRBV29-1
CSVDGTVYGYTF
TGCAGCGTTGACGGGACAGTCTATGGCTACACCTTC
>TRBD2|NA|TRBJ2-5|TRBV7-6
CASSLGAGGPQETQYF
TGTGCCAGCAGCTTAGGGGCGGGGGGGCCCCAAGAGACCCAGTACTTC
>NA|many|TRBJ2-2|TRBV5-6
CASSSSRTTTGELFF
TGTGCCAGCAGCTCAAGCAGGACAACCACCGGGGAGCTGTTTTTT
>NA|NA|TRBJ1-2|TRBV7-9
CASSLIAQNYGYTF
TGTGCCAGCAGCTTAATCGCGCAGAACTATGGCTACACCTTC
>TRBD1|NA|TRBJ1-6|TRBV7-9
CASSSGQEGSPLHF
TGTGCCAGCAGCTCGGGACAGGAAGGTTCACCCCTCCACTTT
>NA|many|TRBJ2-1|TRBV5-1
CASSSKLRGSYNEQFF
TGCGCCAGCAGCTCGAAATTGAGAGGCTCCTACAATGAGCAGTTCTTC
>TRBD1|few|TRBJ1-2|TRBV10-3
CAISRTGAKAYGYTF
TGTGCCATCAGCCGGACAGGGGCGAAGGCCTATGGCTACACCTTC
>NA|many|TRBJ1-2|TRBV12-3/TRBV12-4
CASSSLGGHGYTF
TGTGCCAGCAGTTCGCTTGGGGGACATGGCTACACCTTC
>TRBD1|many|TRBJ2-1|TRBV30
CACWSRDRGTLYNEQFF
TGTGCCTGCTGGAGTAGGGACAGGGGGACGTTATACAATGAGCAGTTCTTC
>TRBD1|many|TRBJ2-1|TRBV5-1
CASSLVGTDSYNEQFF
TGCGCCAGCAGCTTGGTAGGGACAGATTCCTACAATGAGCAGTTCTTC
>NA|many|TRBJ2-7|TRBV28
CASSFSPYSYEQYF
TGTGCCAGCAGCTTCTCGCCATACTCCTACGAGCAGTACTTC
>TRBD1|many|TRBJ1-1|TRBV7-8
CASRPRADRGRGEAFF
TGTGCCAGCAGACCCAGGGCCGACAGGGGGCGTGGTGAAGCTTTCTTT
>TRBD1|few|TRBJ2-7|TRBV27
CASSLASTGGKNYEQYF
TGTGCCAGCAGTTTAGCTTCCACAGGGGGCAAAAACTACGAGCAGTACTTC
>NA|many|TRBJ2-1|TRBV5-1
CASSRLISVGEQFF
TGCGCCAGCAGCCGCCTTATCTCGGTAGGTGAGCAGTTCTTC
>NA|NA|TRBJ1-6|TRBV28
CASRPRDGYNSPLHF
TGTGCCAGCAGGCCCCGGGACGGATATAATTCACCCCTCCACTTT
>TRBD1|many|TRBJ2-5|TRBV28
CASSPGTVGDETQYF
TGTGCCAGCAGCCCCGGGACAGTCGGTGACGAGACCCAGTACTTC
>NA|many|TRBJ2-1|TRBV14
CASSQGGAGEQFF
TGTGCCAGCAGCCAAGGGGGGGCCGGTGAGCAGTTCTTC
>NA|NA|TRBJ1-1|TRBV18
CASSPYDWGTEAFF
TGTGCCAGCTCACCATACGACTGGGGGACTGAAGCTTTCTTT
>TRBD1|many|TRBJ2-2|TRBV28
CASSLPYRGWELFF
TGTGCCAGCAGTTTACCCTACAGGGGCTGGGAGCTGTTTTTT
>NA|NA|TRBJ1-2|TRBV5-1
CASSVGQPPNYGYTF
TGCGCCAGCAGCGTCGGGCAGCCACCTAACTATGGCTACACCTTC
>NA|NA|TRBJ2-5|TRBV20-1
CSARGLWPAEETQYF
TGCAGTGCAAGAGGTTTGTGGCCAGCGGAAGAGACCCAGTACTTC
>TRBD1|few|TRBJ2-1|TRBV7-6
CASSWDRGEYNEQFF
TGTGCCAGCAGCTGGGACAGGGGCGAGTACAATGAGCAGTTCTTC
>TRBD1|many|TRBJ1-6|TRBV7-9
CASSKQGGSPLHF
TGTGCCAGCAGCAAACAGGGGGGTTCACCCCTCCACTTT
>NA|many|TRBJ2-7|TRBV29-1
CSVPGHTAREQYF
TGCAGCGTTCCGGGACACACTGCTCGGGAGCAGTACTTC
>TRBD2|many|TRBJ2-1|TRBV5-1
CASSQLAGNYNEQFF
TGCGCCAGCAGCCAACTAGCGGGCAACTACAATGAGCAGTTCTTC
>TRBD2|many|TRBJ2-1|TRBV20-1
CSARRPGLDNNEQFF
TGCAGTGCTAGGAGACCCGGACTAGATAACAATGAGCAGTTCTTC
>TRBD2|many|TRBJ2-1|TRBV7-9
CASSPWGGSTNEQFF
TGTGCCAGCAGCCCATGGGGCGGGAGTACCAATGAGCAGTTCTTC
>TRBD2|NA|TRBJ2-2|TRBV5-1
CASSLQAGGGNTGELFF
TGCGCCAGCAGCCTGCAAGCGGGGGGAGGAAACACCGGGGAGCTGTTTTTT
>TRBD1|many|TRBJ2-7|TRBV12-3/TRBV12-4
CASSPWTGGYEQYF
TGTGCCAGCAGTCCTTGGACAGGGGGCTACGAGCAGTACTTC
>TRBD2|many|TRBJ2-1|TRBV3-1
CASSRVAGGLYNEQFF
TGTGCCAGCAGCCGCGTAGCGGGGGGACTTTACAATGAGCAGTTCTTC
>TRBD2|many|TRBJ2-3|TRBV24-1
CATSKGGASGFTDTQYF
TGTGCCACCAGTAAGGGGGGGGCTAGCGGGTTCACAGATACGCAGTATTTT
>TRBD2|NA|TRBJ2-5|TRBV30
CAWTRGETQYF
TGTGCCTGGACGCGGGGGGAGACCCAGTACTTC
>TRBD2|many|TRBJ2-1|TRBV11-2
CASSWVRTSNNEQFF
TGTGCCAGCAGCTGGGTTAGGACTAGTAACAATGAGCAGTTCTTC
>NA|many|TRBJ2-5|TRBV28
CASSLSSRRQRQNYQYF
TGTGCCAGCAGTTTATCCTCGAGGCGGCAGCGCCAGAATTACCAGTACTTC
>NA|many|TRBJ2-1|TRBV30
CAWSVGLEQFF
TGTGCCTGGAGTGTAGGACTGGAGCAGTTCTTC